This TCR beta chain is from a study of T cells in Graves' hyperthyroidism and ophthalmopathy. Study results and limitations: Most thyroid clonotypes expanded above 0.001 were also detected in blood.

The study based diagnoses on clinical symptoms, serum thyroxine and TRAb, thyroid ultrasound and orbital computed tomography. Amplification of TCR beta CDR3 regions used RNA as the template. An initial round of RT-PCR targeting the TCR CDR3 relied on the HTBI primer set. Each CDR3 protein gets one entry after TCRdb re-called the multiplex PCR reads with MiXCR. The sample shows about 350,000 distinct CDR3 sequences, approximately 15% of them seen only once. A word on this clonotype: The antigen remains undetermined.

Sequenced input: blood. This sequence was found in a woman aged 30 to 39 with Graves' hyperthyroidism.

The DNA of the CDR3 is TGTGCCAGCAGTTTAGGTGGCGGGTGGCGAAACTACGAGCAGTACTTC. This encodes CASSLGGGWRNYEQYF. The chain is built from TRBV27 and TRBJ2-7, with a tentative D call TRBD2 (5 bases). Germline V lookup: CDR1 MNHEY, CDR2 SMNVEV (reference sequence). V was clipped by 2 bases and J by 3 bases, with 17 bases between them. The CDR3 extends over 16 amino acids.